This T cell receptor beta chain is from a study of blood T cell repertoires in COVID-19. The wider study: PBMCs, B-cell-depleted T cells, or T cells provided the cDNA or gDNA that made up the material.

Authors' processing steps: For nucleated cells, counts were estimated from reference gene primer amplification. Method: immunoSEQ multiplex PCR; TCRdb's copy keeps in-frame clones and lacks some. The DNA gave D and trimming, while V, J and clone size come from that table. This sample yields some 75,000 clones, of which around 90% are seen a single time; less than 9% belongs to the top ten. V lost 1 base, J lost 4 bases, and 5 bases lay in between. The CDR3 totals 13 residues. The germline gives CDR1 SGHTA, CDR2 FQGNSA. This chain uses TRBV7-2 with TRBJ1-5; D call uncertain. The sample comprised peripheral blood. The TCR comes from a human donor in a cohort sampled during active COVID-19. Here the CDR3 DNA reads TGTGCCAGCAGCTTAGTCGTGAATCAGCCCCAGCATTTT. It encodes CASSLVVNQPQHF.